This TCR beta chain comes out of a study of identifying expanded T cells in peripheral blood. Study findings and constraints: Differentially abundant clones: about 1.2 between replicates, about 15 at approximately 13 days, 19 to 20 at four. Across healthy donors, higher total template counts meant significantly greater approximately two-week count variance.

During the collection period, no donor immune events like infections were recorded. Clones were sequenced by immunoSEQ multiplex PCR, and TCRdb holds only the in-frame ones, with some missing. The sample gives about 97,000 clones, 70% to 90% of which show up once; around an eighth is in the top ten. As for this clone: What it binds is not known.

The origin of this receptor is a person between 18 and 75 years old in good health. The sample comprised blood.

CDR3 sequence (DNA): TGTGCCAGCAGCGTCCATTCGGGACACTATAGCAATCAGCCCCAGCATTTT. This translates into CASSVHSGHYSNQPQHF. V usage is TRBV9 and J usage is TRBJ1-5; possibly TRBD1 for D (6 bases). Trimming left V 2 bases short and J 0 bases short, with 15 bases between. The germline V gene encodes CDR1 SGDLS and CDR2 YYNGEE. The CDR3 is 17 amino acids.